Sequencing of this T cell receptor beta chain was carried out in a study of T cell responses to AZD1222 COVID-19 vaccine. Germline CDR1 SNHLY, CDR2 FYNNEI. Trimming cost V 7 bases and J 5 bases, with 20 bases left between them. This CDR3 region has 15 residues. Some clones are missing from TCRdb's copy, which holds only in-frame ones; the method was immunoSEQ multiplex PCR. The table has more than 150,000 clones, 90% seen once. To note about this clone: Antigen unknown.

General study points: The donor cohort was predominantly white British with a female majority, and clonal diversity may have been underestimated.

This chain joins TRBV2 and TRBJ1-2, with D tentatively TRBD1 (6 bases). This receptor was taken from an adult in good health. Sequencing was performed on peripheral blood, taken on day 0 of AZD1222 vaccination. The CDR3: CASIGGGTPGYGYTF. CDR3 DNA: TGTGCCAGCATCGGAGGGGGAACCCCGGGGTATGGCTACACCTTC.